These 31 T cell receptor beta chains originate from one sample sequenced in a study of glioma-infiltrating T cells after dendritic cell vaccination (dated by TCRdb to 2015 to 2016). Library creation used the immunoSEQ multiplex PCR assay. This immuneACCESS table, as held by TCRdb, lists in-frame sequences with V and J called but not all clones. Of the missing ones, under half trace to an unresolved V gene in checked studies; the others have no known cause. The sample table contains roughly 98,000 clones; only one count was recorded for more than 75% of them. Around 16% of the sample comes from the top ten. This specimen was blood, taken before dendritic cell vaccination. Receptors originate from a human donor with glioblastoma.

This clone appeared a single time. The chain couples TRBV9 to TRBJ1-1; D might be TRBD1 (5 bases). The CDR3 runs to 14 residues. CDR1 and CDR2 (germline): SGDLS, YYNGEE. Between the trimmed V and J ends, which lost 4 bases and 5 bases, there was a span of 15 bases. CDR3 DNA: TGTGCCAGCAGCACAGAAGGGGTGGGGACTGAAGCTTTCTTT. This sequence encodes CASSTEGVGTEAFF.

The chain combines TRBV5-4 with TRBJ2-3, with a weak D call TRBD2 (5 bases). The ends were cut back, 2 bases at V and 3 bases at J, with 16 bases in the middle. CDR3 size: 16 residues. Germline assignment: CDR1 SGHNT and CDR2 YYREEE (reference sequence). DNA of the CDR3: TGTGCCAGCAGCTTCAAAAGAGGGATAAGTACAGATACGCAGTATTTT. This translates into CASSFKRGISTDTQYF.

This clone came up once. V is TRBV15 and J is TRBJ1-1; perhaps TRBD1 as D (5 bases). The CDR3 contains 15 residues. CDR1 and CDR2 from the germline V gene are LNHNV and YYDKDF (reference sequence). V lost 2 bases, J lost 1 base, and 11 bases lay in between. The DNA of the CDR3 is TGTGCCACCAGCAGACCTGGGGCCGGGAACACTGAAGCTTTCTTT. It specifies CATSRPGAGNTEAFF. The full variable domain, completed using reference TRBV15 and TRBJ1-1, is DAMVIQNPRYQVTQFGKPVTLSCSQTLNHNVMYWYQQKSSQAPKLLFHYYDKDFNNEADTPDNFQSRRPNTSFCFLDIRSPGLGDTAMYLCATSRPGAGNTEAFFGQGTRLTVV.

The chain has TRBV7-7 and TRBJ2-1, with D unclear. This CDR3 region has 13 residues. Germline assignment: CDR1 SSHAT and CDR2 FNYEAQ (reference sequence). The germline V and J ends were trimmed by 1 base and 9 bases, with 10 bases remaining between them. Written as DNA, the CDR3 is TGTGCCAGCAGCTTAGAACTACTCGGTGAGCAGTTCTTC. Its protein product is CASSLELLGEQFF.

The V gene is TRBV19, the J gene TRBJ2-7; a possible D gene is TRBD1 (6 bases). CDR1 is LNHDA, CDR2 SQIVND, per germline (reference sequence). This CDR3 has 13 amino acids. Trimming removed 6 bases from V and 3 bases from J, with 12 bases in between. CDR3 in amino acids: CASSPGQHYEQYF. CDR3 DNA: TGTGCCAGTAGCCCCGGACAGCACTACGAGCAGTACTTC.

This clone has just a few counts. The V gene is TRBV7-2, the J gene TRBJ1-1; 7 bases align to TRBD1. V lost 1 base to trimming and J lost 5 bases; unmatched junction nucleotides: 1. CDR1 and CDR2 from the germline V gene are SGHTA and FQGNSA. The CDR3 spans 13 residues. The CDR3 loop is CASSLEQGTEAFF. Written as DNA, the CDR3 is TGTGCCAGCAGCTTAGAACAGGGGACTGAAGCTTTCTTT.

This chain connects TRBV27 to TRBJ1-5, with 7 bases identical to TRBD1. V trimming: 3 bases; J trimming: 4 bases; junction bases outside the gene matches: 6. Per the germline V gene, CDR1 is MNHEY and CDR2 is SMNVEV (reference sequence). CDR3 length: 15 amino acids. This CDR3 reads CASSFGQGVNQPQHF. The CDR3 DNA is TGTGCCAGCAGTTTTGGCCAGGGGGTAAATCAGCCCCAGCATTTT.

This chain joins TRBV7-3 and TRBJ2-1; maybe TRBD2 (5 bases). CDR3 size: 15 residues. Between the trimmed V and J ends, which lost 2 bases and 3 bases, there was a span of 11 bases. Germline values: CDR1 SGHTA, CDR2 FQGTGA. CDR3 coding DNA: TGTGCCAGCAGCTTAGGTGGGAGAGGCTACAATGAGCAGTTCTTC. Encoded protein: CASSLGGRGYNEQFF.

This sequence joins TRBV5-4 and TRBJ2-2; 9 bases are shared with TRBD1. Germline loops: CDR1 SGHNT, CDR2 YYREEE (reference sequence). The CDR3 has 15 residues. V dropped 4 bases and J dropped 3; count of bases not matched to a gene: 4. CDR3 sequence (DNA): TGTGCCAGCAGCCGCCGGGACAGGGACACCGGGGAGCTGTTTTTT. It specifies CASSRRDRDTGELFF. Full variable domain (outside the CDR3, taken from reference TRBV5-4 and TRBJ2-2): ETGVTQSPTHLIKTRGQQVTLRCSSQSGHNTVSWYQQALGQGPQFIFQYYREEENGRGNFPPRFSGLQFPNYSSELNVNALELDDSALYLCASSRRDRDTGELFFGEGSRLTVL.

The chain uses TRBV9 and TRBJ2-1; 12 nucleotides line up with TRBD2. J was trimmed by 8 bases and V by 4 bases; bases with no gene match: 10. This CDR3 has 16 amino acids. From germline, CDR1 is SGDLS and CDR2 YYNGEE. CDR3 in DNA: TGTGCCAGCAGCCACGGACTAGCGGGGATGGGGGATGAGCAGTTCTTC. Protein: CASSHGLAGMGDEQFF.

The V gene is TRBV15, the J gene TRBJ2-7; TRBD2 matches 13 bases. CDR1 LNHNV and CDR2 YYDKDF come from the germline V gene (reference sequence). The J segment lost 3 bases and the V segment lost 0 bases, leaving 5 bases of the junction unmatched. The CDR3 length is 17 residues. The CDR3 DNA reads TGTGCCACCAGCAGAGATATTTGGACTAGCGGGAGCTACGAGCAGTACTTC. Amino acid sequence: CATSRDIWTSGSYEQYF.

This clone has just one count. The chain joins TRBV6-1 to TRBJ1-1; tentative D call: TRBD1 (5 bases). The germline CDR1 and CDR2 sequences are MNHNS and SASEGT. The V end lost 7 bases, the J end lost 6 bases, and 21 bases lay between the germline ends. The CDR3 length is 15 residues. CDR3 nucleotides: TGTGCCAGCAAAGGGGTTGACGGGGGTGACGCTGAAGCTTTCTTT. Residues: CASKGVDGGDAEAFF.

V usage is TRBV19 and J usage is TRBJ1-2; 8 nucleotides align to TRBD1. The CDR3 spans 15 residues. The V and J ends lost 6 bases and 8 bases, in that order; junction bases with no gene match: 14. The germline V gene has CDR1 LNHDA and CDR2 SQIVND (reference sequence). The CDR3 coding sequence is TGTGCCAGTAGGGACCCTCCCCAGGGGGCGTACGGCTACACCTTC. Residues: CASRDPPQGAYGYTF.

There are a few counts of this clone. The chain couples TRBV6-1 to TRBJ1-2; the D is unclear. V shed 4 bases and J shed 3 bases, with 21 bases lying between them. The CDR3 totals 17 residues. The germline V gene encodes CDR1 MNHNS and CDR2 SASEGT. The CDR3 sequence is CASSASSSAVRDYGYTF. In DNA form, the CDR3 reads TGTGCCAGCAGTGCCTCTTCTTCGGCAGTCCGGGACTATGGCTACACCTTC.

This chain joins TRBV9 and TRBJ2-1; no definite D call. CDR3 length equals 15 residues. Germline V gives CDR1 SGDLS, CDR2 YYNGEE. V dropped 2 bases and J dropped 2 bases, with 11 bases sitting between them. CDR3 bases: TGTGCCAGCAGCGTTAATGGAGAACCCTACAATGAGCAGTTCTTC. Translating it yields CASSVNGEPYNEQFF.

The gene calls are TRBV9 and TRBJ2-3; D is unclear. CDR1 and CDR2 from the germline V gene are SGDLS and YYNGEE. The CDR3 spans 13 residues. V lost 2 bases to trimming and J lost 1 base, with 5 bases between them. The CDR3 nucleotides read TGTGCCAGCAGCGTCGGTGGCACAGATACGCAGTATTTT. This codes for CASSVGGTDTQYF.

The chain couples TRBV7-8 to TRBJ2-7; the match to TRBD2 covers 13 bases. The J segment lost 5 bases and the V segment lost 1 base, leaving 8 bases of the junction unmatched. Germline values: CDR1 SGHVS, CDR2 FQNEAQ. The CDR3 runs 17 residues. CDR3 in amino acids: CASSLGLAGGLSNEQYF. The DNA for the CDR3 is TGTGCCAGCAGCTTAGGACTAGCGGGAGGTCTAAGCAACGAGCAGTACTTC.

The chain uses TRBV7-2 and TRBJ1-1; 9 nucleotides agree with TRBD1. The CDR3 consists of 17 residues. Germline V gene data show CDR1 as SGHTA and CDR2 as FQGNSA. J lost 1 base, V lost 4 bases, and 10 bases had no gene match. Here the CDR3 DNA reads TGTGCCAGCAGCTGGCCGGGACAGGGAGGGAGGAACACTGAAGCTTTCTTT. Residues: CASSWPGQGGRNTEAFF.

The chain carries TRBV7-8 and TRBJ2-4; 7 bases map to TRBD2. With V trimmed by 5 bases and J by 7 bases, 8 bases remained unmatched. The CDR3 is 14 residues long. CDR1 and CDR2 from the germline V gene are SGHVS and FQNEAQ. The CDR3 region has the DNA TGTGCCAGCAGCCGGGGGGAGTCTAAGAACATTCAGTACTTC. Translation gives CASSRGESKNIQYF. Filled out from reference TRBV7-8 and TRBJ2-4, the complete variable domain reads GAGVSQSPRYKVAKRGQDVALRCDPISGHVSLFWYQQALGQGPEFLTYFQNEAQLDKSGLPSDRFFAERPEGSVSTLKIQRTQQEDSAVYLCASSRGESKNIQYFGAGTRLSVL.

This clone was recorded only once. The chain uses TRBV7-2 and TRBJ2-3, with 13 positions matching TRBD2. Germline CDR1 is SGHTA and CDR2 is FQGNSA. The CDR3 runs 16 residues. V was clipped by 4 bases and J by 1 base; unmatched bases: 2. The CDR3, as DNA: TGTGCCAGCAGCTCAGGACTAGCGGGGGGCACAGATACGCAGTATTTT. Protein: CASSSGLAGGTDTQYF.

This sequence joins TRBV7-6 and TRBJ2-2, with a possible D match to TRBD2 (5 bases). Trimming pared 4 bases from V and 0 bases from J, leaving 15 bases between. The CDR3 is 17 amino acids. Germline V gene sequence: CDR1 SGHVS, CDR2 FNYEAQ. CDR3 in DNA: TGTGCCAGCAGCTCTAGCTATGTCTACCCGAACACCGGGGAGCTGTTTTTT. Translation: CASSSSYVYPNTGELFF.

The chain links TRBV4-1 to TRBJ2-5; D may be TRBD2 (6 bases). The CDR3 contains 15 residues. V lost 6 bases and J lost 5, with 19 bases in between. Germline loops: CDR1 MGHRA, CDR2 YSYEKL. The CDR3 sequence is CASRGTGTLVETQYF. The CDR3 nucleotides are TGCGCCAGCAGGGGAACTGGGACTCTTGTTGAGACCCAGTACTTC.

This clone was detected once. The chain uses TRBV28 and TRBJ1-5; D is uncertain. Germline assignment: CDR1 MDHEN and CDR2 SYDVKM. CDR3 size: 14 residues. V was shortened by 6 bases and J by 4 bases, with 13 bases between the two germline ends. The CDR3: CASRPGFSNQPQHF. The DNA for the CDR3 is TGTGCCAGCAGGCCGGGGTTCTCAAATCAGCCCCAGCATTTT.

The chain couples TRBV19 to TRBJ2-7; 7 bases match TRBD1. The CDR3 runs to 15 residues. The trim removed 2 bases at V and 6 bases at J, leaving 10 bases unmatched. Germline loops: CDR1 LNHDA, CDR2 SQIVND (reference sequence). The CDR3 region has the DNA TGTGCCAGTAGTATACTCCCGGGACAGTACTCCGAGCAGTACTTC. It specifies CASSILPGQYSEQYF. Together with reference TRBV19 and TRBJ2-7, the CDR3 gives the full variable domain: DGGITQSPKYLFRKEGQNVTLSCEQNLNHDAMYWYRQDPGQGLRLIYYSQIVNDFQKGDIAEGYSVSREKKESFPLTVTSAQKNPTAFYLCASSILPGQYSEQYFGPGTRLTVT.

The V call is TRBV6-5, the J call TRBJ2-2; no clear D gene. This CDR3 has 15 residues. V dropped 8 bases and J dropped 3 bases, with 16 bases sitting between them. CDR1 and CDR2 (germline): MNHEY, SVGAGI. The CDR3 loop is CASRRDGVDTGELFF. DNA for the CDR3: TGTGCCAGCCGGAGAGATGGTGTTGACACCGGGGAGCTGTTTTTT.

This chain's CDR3 is CASSLPLAGGGETQYF. The CDR3 bases are TGTGCCAGCAGTTTACCACTAGCGGGAGGAGGCGAGACCCAGTACTTC. The chain uses TRBV28 and TRBJ2-5; 12 bases are shared with TRBD2. CDR3 size: 16 residues. J lost 5 bases, V lost 2 bases, and 6 bases had no gene match. Germline CDR1 reads MDHEN; CDR2 reads SYDVKM.

The CDR3 region is CASSIGGGTEAFF. CDR3 sequence (DNA): TGTGCCAGTAGTATCGGGGGAGGCACTGAAGCTTTCTTT. The chain carries TRBV19 and TRBJ1-1, with D tentatively TRBD1 (5 bases). The CDR3 contains 13 residues. The germline V gene has CDR1 LNHDA and CDR2 SQIVND (reference sequence). Between the trimmed V and J ends, which lost 3 bases and 4 bases, there was a span of 9 bases.

The rearrangement links TRBV13 to TRBJ2-7; 15 positions agree with TRBD2. The ends lost 4 bases at V and 5 bases at J; junction bases unmatched: 3. Germline CDR1 reads PRHDT; CDR2 reads FYEKMQ (reference sequence). The CDR3 sequence is 15 residues long. CDR3 in DNA: TGTGCCAGCAGCTACCGGACTAGCGGGAGGGACGAGCAGTACTTC. Translating gives CASSYRTSGRDEQYF.

This chain uses TRBV9 with TRBJ1-2, with D maybe TRBD1 (5 bases). Trimming took off 2 bases at V and 6 bases at J, with 17 bases between the two ends. The germline CDR1 and CDR2 sequences are SGDLS and YYNGEE. The CDR3 runs to 15 residues. CDR3 loop: CASSVGPRETNGYTF. CDR3 bases: TGTGCCAGCAGCGTGGGCCCCAGGGAAACTAATGGCTACACCTTC.

The chain combines TRBV5-4 with TRBJ1-6; no firm D call. There are 18 residues in the CDR3. Between the trimmed V and J ends, which lost 3 bases and 0 bases, there was a span of 16 bases. Germline V gene sequence: CDR1 SGHNT, CDR2 YYREEE (reference sequence). CDR3 amino acids: CASSWTGRGSSYNSPLHF. In DNA, the CDR3 is TGTGCCAGCAGCTGGACGGGAAGAGGGAGCTCCTATAATTCACCCCTCCACTTT. The full variable domain, rest sourced from reference TRBV5-4 and TRBJ1-6, is ETGVTQSPTHLIKTRGQQVTLRCSSQSGHNTVSWYQQALGQGPQFIFQYYREEENGRGNFPPRFSGLQFPNYSSELNVNALELDDSALYLCASSWTGRGSSYNSPLHFGNGTRLTVT.

The chain employs TRBV28 and TRBJ1-5, with TRBD1 as a possible D gene (6 bases). CDR1 is MDHEN, CDR2 SYDVKM, per germline. The germline V and J ends were trimmed by 8 bases and 6 bases, with 23 bases remaining between them. The CDR3 is 16 amino acids. The chain's CDR3 is CASQIQDRQWAQPQHF. CDR3 in DNA: TGTGCCAGCCAGATTCAAGACAGGCAATGGGCTCAGCCCCAGCATTTT.